This passage covers 16 T cell receptor beta chains from one sample sequenced in a study of blood T cell repertoires in COVID-19. TCRdb's table, derived via immunoSEQ multiplex PCR, lists solely in-frame clones and lacks some. The table has approximately 100,000 clones, around 82% seen once. Sequencing was performed on peripheral blood. These receptors were obtained from a man aged 60 to 75 with acute or convalescent COVID-19.

The chain is built from TRBV30 and TRBJ1-4; possibly TRBD1 for D (6 bases). This CDR3 has 13 residues. The V end was cut by 7 bases, the J end by 8 bases, with 17 bases between. Germline V CDR1 and CDR2: GTSNPN, SVGIG (reference sequence). The chain's CDR3 is CAFVGLGGEKLFF. For the CDR3, the DNA is TGTGCCTTCGTTGGACTAGGGGGGGAAAAACTGTTTTTT.

This clone was seen a few times. The chain recombines TRBV11-3 with TRBJ1-6; a weak D match, TRBD1 (6 bases). V lost 1 base, J lost 4 bases, and 14 bases lay in between. Germline CDR1 SGHNT, CDR2 YENEEA. This CDR3 has 17 amino acids. DNA of the CDR3: TGTGCCAGCAGCTTAGCGAGGACAGCCGGGTATAATTCACCCCTCCACTTT. This codes for CASSLARTAGYNSPLHF.

This chain joins TRBV7-2 and TRBJ2-3; D remains unclear. This CDR3 is built from 14 residues. V lost 1 base and J lost 7, with 12 bases in between. Germline V gene data show CDR1 as SGHTA and CDR2 as FQGNSA. In nucleotides, the CDR3 is TGTGCCAGCAGCTTAGGTTTACATCTGAATACGCAGTATTTT. It yields the protein CASSLGLHLNTQYF.

The rearrangement joins TRBV28 to TRBJ1-1; D not resolved. The CDR3 sequence is 14 residues long. V dropped 5 bases and J dropped 1 base, with 11 bases sitting between them. Germline CDR1 is MDHEN and CDR2 is SYDVKM. The CDR3 DNA reads as TGTGCCAGCAGTCCAACTAGCCAGAACACTGAAGCTTTCTTT. Its protein is CASSPTSQNTEAFF.

The genes are TRBV7-2 and TRBJ2-3, with TRBD2 matching over 15 bases. The CDR3 runs to 16 residues. CDR1 SGHTA and CDR2 FQGNSA come from the germline V gene. J gave up 6 bases and V 4 bases, and 5 bases lay outside the gene matches. CDR3 nucleotide sequence: TGTGCCAGCAGCTGGACTAGCGGGGGGGCCGGGGATACGCAGTATTTT. This gives the protein CASSWTSGGAGDTQYF.

The chain couples TRBV3-1 (or the pseudogene TRBV3-2) to TRBJ2-7, with 7 positions matching TRBD1. The CDR3 contains 14 residues. Germline V CDR1 and CDR2: LGHDT, YNNKEL (reference sequence). V lost 1 base, J lost 2 bases, and 2 bases stayed unmatched. Here the CDR3 reads CASSQGTGPYEQYF. In nucleotides, the CDR3 is TGTGCCAGCAGCCAAGGGACAGGCCCCTACGAGCAGTACTTC.

Here the CDR3 reads CASTPDRYPYNEQFF. The DNA for the CDR3 is TGTGCCAGTACCCCCGACAGGTACCCCTACAATGAGCAGTTCTTC. V usage is TRBV19 and J usage is TRBJ2-1, with D maybe TRBD1 (6 bases). The CDR3 extends over 15 amino acids. Between the trimmed V and J ends, which lost 7 bases and 2 bases, there was a span of 15 bases. Germline CDR1 reads LNHDA; CDR2 reads SQIVND (reference sequence). The variable domain in full, with the rest retrieved from reference TRBV19 and TRBJ2-1, is DGGITQSPKYLFRKEGQNVTLSCEQNLNHDAMYWYRQDPGQGLRLIYYSQIVNDFQKGDIAEGYSVSREKKESFPLTVTSAQKNPTAFYLCASTPDRYPYNEQFFGPGTRLTVL.

V is TRBV10-3 and J is TRBJ2-1; 13 bases align to TRBD2. The CDR3 is made up of 15 amino acids. With V trimmed by 4 bases and J by 5 bases, 2 bases remained unmatched. Germline CDR1 and CDR2: ENHRY and SYGVKD. The CDR3 is CAISGGLAGNNEQFF. The DNA for the CDR3 is TGTGCCATCAGTGGGGGACTAGCGGGAAACAATGAGCAGTTCTTC.

In this sample, this clone turned up a few times. The rearrangement uses TRBV10-3 and TRBJ2-7; perhaps TRBD2 as D (7 bases). The CDR3 is made up of 15 amino acids. Per the germline V gene, CDR1 is ENHRY and CDR2 is SYGVKD. The germline V and J ends were trimmed by 2 bases and 1 base, with 12 bases remaining between them. This chain's CDR3 is CAISEQGGASYEQYF. CDR3 DNA: TGTGCCATCAGTGAGCAAGGGGGGGCTTCCTACGAGCAGTACTTC.

This clone appeared a few times. This chain uses TRBV5-4 with TRBJ2-3; 10 nucleotides line up with TRBD2. The length of the CDR3 is 15 residues. Germline CDR1 reads SGHNT; CDR2 reads YYREEE (reference sequence). After removal of 1 base from V and 5 bases from J, the junction contained 4 bases not matched to a gene. The CDR3: CASSLWLAGEDTQYF. The CDR3 DNA is TGTGCCAGCAGCTTGTGGCTAGCGGGAGAAGATACGCAGTATTTT.

CDR3 in DNA: TGTGCCAGCAGCCGGGGACGGGGGGGTTCGTCCCCAGATACGCAGTATTTT. Translating it yields CASSRGRGGSSPDTQYF. This chain joins TRBV7-9 and TRBJ2-3; 8 bases match TRBD2. Germline V gene sequence: CDR1 SEHNR, CDR2 FQNEAQ (reference sequence). The V gene end was trimmed by 5 bases and the J gene end by 4 bases; junction bases not matched to a gene: 14. The CDR3 contains 17 residues.

This sequence joins TRBV4-1 and TRBJ1-4; TRBD1 agrees at 10 bases. Trimming took 4 bases from V and 8 from J; bases not matched to a gene: 4. The CDR3 runs 14 residues. The V gene's germline CDR1 is MGHRA and CDR2 YSYEKL. The CDR3: CASSLGQGREKLFF. The CDR3 bases are TGCGCCAGCAGCCTGGGACAGGGGAGGGAAAAACTGTTTTTT.

J is TRBJ2-7 and V is TRBV27, with TRBD1 matching 11 bases. CDR1 MNHEY and CDR2 SMNVEV come from the germline V gene (reference sequence). V lost 2 bases and J lost 4; bases outside the gene matches: 4. There are 15 residues in the CDR3. The CDR3 DNA follows: TGTGCCAGCAGTTTACGGTGGGACAGGGGGTACGAGCAGTACTTC. This translates into CASSLRWDRGYEQYF.

Comment on this clone: At one of its ends the junction is not consistent with the germline gene, which may arise from a read error. The rearrangement uses TRBV5-4 and TRBJ2-1; a possible D gene is TRBD2 (5 bases). There are 14 residues in the CDR3. Germline-derived CDR1 and CDR2 are SGHNT and YYREEE (reference sequence). CDR3 sequence: CASTLGSAYNEQFF. CDR3 sequence (DNA): TGTGCCAGCACCTTGGGGAGCGCCTACAATGAGCAGTTCTTC.

The chain couples TRBV28 to TRBJ1-1; no definite D call. Germline V gene sequence: CDR1 MDHEN, CDR2 SYDVKM. Deletions cut 6 bases from V and 5 bases from J, with 10 bases between. This CDR3 contains 12 residues. Here the CDR3 DNA reads TGTGCCAGCAGAGACCTGAGGACTGAAGCTTTCTTT. This gives the protein CASRDLRTEAFF.

This sequence joins TRBV28 and TRBJ2-1; D unclear. CDR1 and CDR2 (germline): MDHEN, SYDVKM. The CDR3 is 11 amino acids. Trimming removed 8 bases at V and 4 bases at J, with 6 bases between. CDR3 nucleotide sequence: TGTGCCAGCGTGCGATACAATGAGCAGTTCTTC. Translated: CASVRYNEQFF. The variable domain in full, with the rest retrieved from reference TRBV28 and TRBJ2-1, is DVKVTQSSRYLVKRTGEKVFLECVQDMDHENMFWYRQDPGLGLRLIYFSYDVKMKEKGDIPEGYSVSREKKERFSLILESASTNQTSMYLCASVRYNEQFFGPGTRLTVL.